This TCR beta chain originates from a study of PD-1 blockade in classical Hodgkin lymphoma. Documented time point: cycle 4 day 1 (C4D1), after more than 5 weeks of nivolumab. Relapses following autologous stem cell transplantation were seen in all patients, with brentuximab vedotin exposure varying. Sequenced by immunoSEQ multiplex PCR; TCRdb stores in-frame clones only, minus some. The top ten hold around 10% of the sample, which has some 58,000 clones, 91% seen once. This CDR3 contains 13 residues. Trimming took 6 bases from V and 8 from J, leaving 11 bases between them. Germline V gene data show CDR1 as MNHEY and CDR2 as SVGAGI.

The chain links TRBV6-5 to TRBJ1-6, with D perhaps matching TRBD1 (6 bases). The material was peripheral blood mononuclear cells (PBMCs), obtained before the fourth cycle of nivolumab. This sequence originates from a human donor with classical Hodgkin lymphoma. The CDR3 loop reads CASRKNRDSPLHF. The CDR3 region has the DNA TGTGCCAGCAGGAAAAACAGGGATTCACCCCTCCACTTT.